A selection of T cell receptor beta chains follows, all from one sample in a study of T cell responses to AZD1222 COVID-19 vaccine. Sequencing was performed with immunoSEQ multiplex PCR; in TCRdb, only in-frame clones are kept and a portion is missing. The table lists about 150,000 clones, 80% to 95% of them singletons. The sequences come from peripheral blood, collected on day 0 of AZD1222 vaccination. The receptors were gathered from an adult in good health. The CDR3 runs from the conserved cysteine through the conserved F or W. The D gene is left open where the match is weak. Clone size appears in some rows only: once, few, many, or a class for an expanded clone.

V gene	clone size	D gene	J gene	CDR3 protein	CDR3 DNA
TRBV4-3	NA	TRBD1	TRBJ2-3	CASSQVQGVDTQYF	TGCGCCAGCAGCCAGGTACAGGGGGTCGATACGCAGTATTTT
TRBV30	once	NA	TRBJ2-1	CAWSQDNEQFF	TGTGCCTGGAGTCAAGACAATGAGCAGTTCTTC
TRBV7-3	many	NA	TRBJ2-1	CASTPGQWGEQFF	TGTGCCAGCACCCCGGGACAATGGGGTGAGCAGTTCTTC
TRBV18	NA	TRBD1	TRBJ2-6	CASSPTRTGASGANVLTF	TGTGCCAGCTCACCAACCAGGACAGGGGCCTCTGGGGCCAACGTCCTGACTTTC
TRBV18	NA	NA	TRBJ1-1	CASSQLQGRDTEAFF	TGTGCCAGCTCGCAACTTCAGGGAAGGGACACTGAAGCTTTCTTT
TRBV28	NA	NA	TRBJ2-5	CASSSELRGETQYF	TGTGCCAGCAGTTCTGAGTTGAGGGGAGAGACCCAGTACTTC
TRBV19	NA	NA	TRBJ2-1	CASRESVQGLYNEQFF	TGTGCCAGTAGGGAATCGGTACAGGGCCTCTACAATGAGCAGTTCTTC
TRBV19	once	TRBD1	TRBJ2-7	CASSHGQGSYEQYF	TGTGCCAGTAGCCATGGACAGGGATCCTACGAGCAGTACTTC
TRBV5-4	NA	NA	TRBJ2-7	CASSRDGRSYEQYF	TGTGCCAGCAGCCGAGACGGGAGATCCTACGAGCAGTACTTC
TRBV5-1	once	NA	TRBJ2-7	CASSLGTTYEQYF	TGCGCCAGCAGCTTGGGTACAACCTACGAGCAGTACTTC